This T cell receptor beta chain was sequenced for a study of post-analysis software for immune sequencing data. Study-level background: Relapsing-remitting, secondary progressive and progressive-relapsing forms of multiple sclerosis all featured among disease courses.

Of note for this clonotype: Its antigen is undetermined.

Study-level findings and limits: Four to six TRBV segments appeared more often in patients than in controls, and TRBV5-6, TRBV5-1 and TRBV20-1 were among these. F measure showed strong co-clustering of same-batch samples.

Libraries were made from TCR beta cDNA, and they carried unique molecular identifiers. TCRdb ran MiXCR on the PCR reads and lists one entry per CDR3 protein. The profile shows about 540,000 distinct CDR3 sequences, about a third of them singletons. The CDR3 loop spans 15 amino acids. Deletions cut 1 base from V and 2 bases from J, with 12 bases between. CDR1 is SGHKS and CDR2 is YYEKEE in the germline V gene (reference sequence). The TCR sequence derives from a girl under 18 with multiple sclerosis. Sequencing input: blood. V and J are TRBV5-5 and TRBJ2-5; D assignment may be TRBD1 or TRBD2 (5 bases each). CDR3 in amino acids: CASSLLPGRQETQYF. In DNA, the CDR3 is TGTGCCAGCAGCTTGCTTCCAGGGAGACAAGAGACCCAGTACTTC.